These 24 T cell receptor beta chains were all obtained from the same sample, sequenced in a study of cytomegalovirus exposure and HLA in healthy donors. Sequenced by immunoSEQ multiplex PCR; TCRdb stores in-frame clones only, minus some. This table has 300,000 to 350,000 clones, approximately 91% appearing once. The sample was PBMCs. These receptors were taken from a man aged 30 to 45 in good health and CMV-seronegative.

The CDR3 region has the DNA TGTGCCAGCAGCTTGGCGGCAGGGTGGGGGAACACTGAAGCTTTCTTT. This codes for CASSLAAGWGNTEAFF. The chain recombines TRBV5-6 with TRBJ1-1; the D gene is possibly TRBD1 (5 bases). Per germline, CDR1 SGHDT and CDR2 YYEEEE. The ends were cut back, 0 bases at V and 1 base at J, with 13 bases in the middle. The CDR3 sequence is 16 residues long.

The rearrangement uses TRBV14 and TRBJ1-1, with a weak D call TRBD1 (6 bases). Trimming took 4 bases from V and 4 from J, leaving 13 bases between them. CDR3 size: 14 residues. Germline V lookup: CDR1 SGHDN, CDR2 FVKESK. Written as DNA, the CDR3 is TGTGCCAGCAGCCTCGCGGGGGCGAGCACTGAAGCTTTCTTT. Its protein is CASSLAGASTEAFF.

The chain combines TRBV4-1 with TRBJ2-2; D is perhaps TRBD2 (5 bases). Germline CDR1 reads MGHRA; CDR2 reads YSYEKL. V dropped 3 bases and J dropped 6 bases, with 11 bases sitting between them. There are 14 residues in the CDR3. CDR3 residues: CASSHGGGPGELFF. The CDR3 DNA sequence: TGCGCCAGCAGCCACGGAGGCGGGCCCGGGGAGCTGTTTTTT.

This chain joins TRBV4-3 and TRBJ2-1; TRBD2 is a possible D gene (5 bases). Between the trimmed V and J ends, which lost 0 bases and 3 bases, there was a span of 15 bases. The CDR3 contains 17 residues. CDR1 LGHNA and CDR2 YSLEER come from the germline V gene. CDR3 nucleotides: TGCGCCAGCAGCCAAGAGAAGGAGGTAGCCAACTACAATGAGCAGTTCTTC. Its protein is CASSQEKEVANYNEQFF.

The chain employs TRBV7-9 and TRBJ2-1, with TRBD2 as a possible D gene (5 bases). Germline V gives CDR1 SEHNR, CDR2 FQNEAQ (reference sequence). The V end was cut by 1 base, the J end by 8 bases, with 9 bases between. This CDR3 has 13 amino acids. The CDR3 DNA reads TGTGCCAGCAGCTTAGACGGGCGGGATGAGCAGTTCTTC. Translation gives CASSLDGRDEQFF. The whole variable domain, remainder taken from reference TRBV7-9 and TRBJ2-1, is DTGVSQNPRHKITKRGQNVTFRCDPISEHNRLYWYRQTLGQGPEFLTYFQNEAQLEKSRLLSDRFSAERPKGSFSTLEIQRTEQGDSAMYLCASSLDGRDEQFFGPGTRLTVL.

DNA of the CDR3: TGTGCCAGCAGCTTAATTGCGCGGAACACTGAAGCTTTCTTT. The encoded protein is CASSLIARNTEAFF. The genes are TRBV11-3 and TRBJ1-1; no reliable D call. This CDR3 comprises 14 residues. Trimming removed 2 bases from V and 1 base from J, with 8 bases in between. Germline CDR1 reads SGHNT; CDR2 reads YENEEA. The full variable domain, completed using reference TRBV11-3 and TRBJ1-1, is EAGVVQSPRYKIIEKKQPVAFWCNPISGHNTLYWYLQNLGQGPELLIRYENEEAVDDSQLPKDRFSAERLKGVDSTLKIQPAELGDSAVYLCASSLIARNTEAFFGQGTRLTVV.

This clone showed up just a few times. V and J are TRBV2 and TRBJ1-1; TRBD1 aligns across 7 bases. Germline CDR1 reads SNHLY; CDR2 reads FYNNEI. Trimming removed 4 bases from V and 1 base from J; junction bases left unmatched: 6. The CDR3 loop spans 15 amino acids. The CDR3 loop reads CASSALQGWNTEAFF. The CDR3 DNA sequence: TGTGCCAGCAGTGCCCTACAGGGGTGGAACACTGAAGCTTTCTTT. Supplemented by reference TRBV2 and TRBJ1-1, the full variable domain reads EPEVTQTPSHQVTQMGQEVILRCVPISNHLYFYWYRQILGQKVEFLVSFYNNEISEKSEIFDDQFSVERPDGSNFTLKIRSTKLEDSAMYFCASSALQGWNTEAFFGQGTRLTVV.

CDR3 DNA sequence: TGTGCCAGCAGTCGTCCGGGATCGAGAACCGGGGAGCTGTTTTTT. Its protein product is CASSRPGSRTGELFF. V and J are TRBV6-1 and TRBJ2-2, with D possibly being TRBD2 (5 bases). In germline, CDR1 is MNHNS, CDR2 SASEGT. The CDR3 has 15 amino acids. Trimming took off 5 bases at V and 5 bases at J, with 15 bases between the two ends.

V gene TRBV7-9 combines with J gene TRBJ1-2, with D perhaps TRBD1 (6 bases). The CDR3 consists of 17 residues. Germline V lookup: CDR1 SEHNR, CDR2 FQNEAQ (reference sequence). V gave up 2 bases and J gave up 4 bases, with 20 bases separating them. The CDR3 DNA sequence: TGTGCCAGCAGCTTAAGCTCTGGCCTCGGCAGGGGCTATGGCTACACCTTC. Protein product: CASSLSSGLGRGYGYTF.

The rearrangement links TRBV4-3 to TRBJ2-1, with D possibly TRBD2 on 6 matching bases. From germline, CDR1 is LGHNA and CDR2 YSLEER. Trimming left V 0 bases short and J 6 bases short, with 21 bases between. The CDR3 consists of 18 residues. Here the CDR3 reads CASSQDPEIGTRPNEQFF. DNA for the CDR3: TGCGCCAGCAGCCAAGATCCTGAAATCGGGACTCGGCCCAATGAGCAGTTCTTC.

This clone occurred a few times. V usage is TRBV27 and J usage is TRBJ2-7; 8 nucleotides line up with TRBD1. The CDR3 length is 15 residues. Germline CDR1 MNHEY, CDR2 SMNVEV (reference sequence). The junction had 3 bases not matched to a gene; V was cut back by 2 bases and J by 0 bases. The CDR3 DNA reads as TGTGCCAGCAGTTTAGGCAGGGGGCACTCCTACGAGCAGTACTTC. Its translation: CASSLGRGHSYEQYF.

This rearrangement joins TRBV7-9 to TRBJ2-5; D unclear. The CDR3 consists of 15 residues. V was trimmed by 3 bases and J by 5 bases, leaving 16 bases between them. Per germline, CDR1 SEHNR and CDR2 FQNEAQ (reference sequence). The CDR3 loop reads CASSFDGGFWETQYF. In DNA, the CDR3 is TGTGCCAGCAGCTTTGACGGCGGCTTTTGGGAGACCCAGTACTTC.

The chain employs TRBV7-8 and TRBJ1-2; D remains ambiguous. CDR3 length: 15 amino acids. Trimming pared 5 bases from V and 8 bases from J, leaving 21 bases between. Germline CDR1 is SGHVS and CDR2 is FQNEAQ. CDR3 sequence reads: CASSPLRVVTGGYTF. CDR3 DNA sequence: TGTGCCAGCAGCCCCCTTCGTGTGGTAACGGGAGGCTACACCTTC.

V is TRBV4-1 and J is TRBJ2-7; TRBD1 agrees at 9 bases. The CDR3 has 15 residues. V was pared by 1 base and J by 5 bases, with 6 bases of the junction left unmatched. CDR1 is MGHRA, CDR2 YSYEKL, per germline. The CDR3 sequence is CASSQVDRGTHEQYF. DNA for the CDR3: TGCGCCAGCAGCCAAGTAGACAGGGGGACCCACGAGCAGTACTTC.

The CDR3: CASRQTNEKLFF. CDR3 nucleotide sequence: TGTGCCAGCAGACAGACTAATGAAAAACTGTTTTTT. The rearrangement uses TRBV6-6 and TRBJ1-4; D not certain. Per germline, CDR1 MNHNY and CDR2 SVGAGI (reference sequence). V was pared by 6 bases and J by 2 bases, with 4 bases between. The CDR3 covers 12 residues.

This sequence joins TRBV5-1 and TRBJ1-6, with 7 bases lining up with TRBD1. The CDR3 runs 15 residues. Germline values: CDR1 SGHRS, CDR2 YFSETQ. J lost 3 bases, V lost 4 bases, and 4 bases had no gene match. DNA of the CDR3: TGCGCCAGCAGCGGCCGGGACAGCTATAATTCACCCCTCCACTTT. This translates into CASSGRDSYNSPLHF.

This clone was observed a few times. The chain carries TRBV19 and TRBJ2-7; 10 bases fit TRBD1. Germline values: CDR1 LNHDA, CDR2 SQIVND (reference sequence). Trimming removed 5 bases from V and 2 bases from J; junction bases left unmatched: 6. This CDR3 is built from 15 residues. CDR3 region: CASSPGTGVPYEQYF. The CDR3 DNA reads TGTGCCAGTAGTCCTGGGACAGGGGTCCCCTACGAGCAGTACTTC.

V gene TRBV9 combines with J gene TRBJ2-7; 8 bases agree with TRBD2. The V gene's germline CDR1 is SGDLS and CDR2 YYNGEE. The J segment lost 3 bases and the V segment lost 0 bases, leaving 5 bases of the junction unmatched. The CDR3 totals 15 residues. CDR3: CASSVAGGGFYEQYF. CDR3 in DNA: TGTGCCAGCAGCGTAGCTGGCGGGGGGTTCTACGAGCAGTACTTC.

The chain combines TRBV5-1 with TRBJ2-6; a weak D match, TRBD2 (5 bases). The germline gives CDR1 SGHRS, CDR2 YFSETQ. This CDR3 has 16 amino acids. With 4 bases removed from V and 1 base from J, the gap between germline ends came to 12 bases. The CDR3 spells CASSEGGGSGANVLTF. The CDR3 DNA reads TGCGCCAGCAGCGAAGGAGGTGGATCTGGGGCCAACGTCCTGACTTTC.

The chain links TRBV6-5 to TRBJ1-2; possible D gene TRBD1, 5 bases. Trimming cost V 6 bases and J 3 bases, with 14 bases left between them. The CDR3 is made up of 14 amino acids. Germline V CDR1 and CDR2: MNHEY, SVGAGI. CDR3 DNA: TGTGCCAGCAGAAAAGTGGGGGGTGACTATGGCTACACCTTC. This translates into CASRKVGGDYGYTF.

This chain uses TRBV15 with TRBJ2-7; possibly TRBD2 for D (6 bases). Trimming removed 4 bases from V and 5 bases from J, with 15 bases in between. CDR3 length: 14 amino acids. Germline CDR1 reads LNHNV; CDR2 reads YYDKDF (reference sequence). In nucleotides, the CDR3 is TGTGCCACCAGCATGGGGGGTGGGGGGAACGAGCAGTACTTC. The encoded protein is CATSMGGGGNEQYF. The variable domain in full, with the rest retrieved from reference TRBV15 and TRBJ2-7, is DAMVIQNPRYQVTQFGKPVTLSCSQTLNHNVMYWYQQKSSQAPKLLFHYYDKDFNNEADTPDNFQSRRPNTSFCFLDIRSPGLGDTAMYLCATSMGGGGNEQYFGPGTRLTVT.

This clone rates as medium-sized. This chain uses TRBV30 with TRBJ1-6; 7 bases agree with TRBD1. Germline CDR1 reads GTSNPN; CDR2 reads SVGIG (reference sequence). There are 14 residues in the CDR3. After removal of 6 bases from V and 5 bases from J, the junction contained 7 bases not matched to a gene. The CDR3, as DNA: TGTGCCTGCAAAGGGACAGAAGATAATTCACCCCTCCACTTT. It translates to CACKGTEDNSPLHF.

Concerning this clone: Other DNA sequences in this sample translate to the same CDR3. The chain is built from TRBV6-5 and TRBJ1-5; a weak D match, TRBD1 (5 bases). The V end lost 0 bases, the J end lost 5 bases, and 11 bases lay between the germline ends. The CDR3 totals 15 residues. Germline V lookup: CDR1 MNHEY, CDR2 SVGAGI. CDR3 in amino acids: CASSYSRGGDQPQHF. CDR3 bases: TGTGCCAGCAGTTACTCTCGGGGGGGGGATCAGCCCCAGCATTTT.

The chain couples TRBV11-2 to TRBJ2-5; D possibly corresponds to TRBD2 (7 bases). The CDR3 has 16 amino acids. V shed 2 bases and J shed 5 bases, with 18 bases lying between them. Germline V CDR1 and CDR2: SGHAT, FQNNGV. In DNA, the CDR3 is TGTGCCAGCAGCTTAATGGCCGCGGGGGCTGGGGAGACCCAGTACTTC. This gives the protein CASSLMAAGAGETQYF.